This TCR beta chain was identified during a study of T cell responses to AZD1222 COVID-19 vaccine. Remarks on this clone: As yet, its antigen is unknown.

Broader study findings: Two AZD1222 doses significantly raised spike-specific TCR breadth and depth over controls. Unmutated regions of variants are reportedly targeted by nearly half of spike-specific TCRs. The peak T cell response came first, and repertoires were sampled only after it. The donor group comprised mostly white British people and more females; the analysis possibly underestimated clonal diversity.

Trimming took off 4 bases at V and 4 bases at J, with 8 bases between the two ends. The V gene's germline CDR1 is SGHAT and CDR2 FQNNGV. The CDR3 runs to 12 residues. Clones were read by immunoSEQ multiplex PCR, and TCRdb kept only the in-frame ones, dropping some. The table records 90,000 to 150,000 clones, just over 90% of them present only once. The sequencing here drew on peripheral blood, taken on day 0 of AZD1222 vaccination. The chain links TRBV11-2 to TRBJ2-7; either TRBD1 or TRBD2 may supply D (5 bases each). This clonotype was sampled from an adult in good health. CDR3 coding DNA: TGTGCCAGCAGCTCGAGGGGTTACGAGCAGTACTTC. This gives the protein CASSSRGYEQYF.